This T cell receptor (beta chain) was captured in a study of cytomegalovirus exposure and HLA in healthy donors. The CDR3 runs to 14 residues. Germline V gene sequence: CDR1 LNHDA, CDR2 SQIVND (reference sequence). V was shortened by 4 bases and J by 8 bases, with 17 bases between the two germline ends. Sequenced by immunoSEQ multiplex PCR; TCRdb stores in-frame clones only, minus some. The table records fewer than 85,000 clones, 94% of them present only once. The origin of this receptor is a woman aged 18-35 years in good health and CMV-seronegative. Sequencing input: PBMCs. This chain connects TRBV19 to TRBJ1-2, with D possibly matching TRBD1 (6 bases). Written as DNA, the CDR3 is TGTGCCAGTAGTACAGGGGATGAATTCGTAGGCTACACCTTC. Amino acid sequence: CASSTGDEFVGYTF.